This entry lists 2 T cell receptor beta chains sequenced from one sample in a study of blood T cells in healthy people across ages (dated by TCRdb to the mid-2010s). Library creation used 5' RACE. The sample was run on an Illumina HiSeq 2500. A second 7 to 11 cycle PCR used a sample-barcoded 5' primer and a J-beta primer mix. In-frame beta chains were kept once TCRdb had trimmed the public reads at Q25 with fastp and called clones with MiXCR. Identical CDR3 proteins give one entry, which carries the most common genes and DNA. This sample is represented by 980,000 or so distinct CDR3 sequences; roughly 52% of them were singletons. Clones ranked in the top ten supply about an eighth of the sample. Material: blood. The receptor source for this set is a man aged 30 to 45 in good health.

Concerning this clonotype itself: The germline gene is not matched at one end of the junction; a read error may be the cause. The genes are TRBV4-1 and TRBJ2-1; D might be TRBD1 (5 bases). Germline values: CDR1 MGHRA, CDR2 YSYEKL. The CDR3 loop spans 17 amino acids. The CDR3 region is CVSSQRGSTESYNEQFF. The CDR3 DNA is TGCGTCAGCAGCCAAAGGGGAAGTACGGAATCCTACAATGAGCAGTTCTTC.

The chain joins TRBV28 to TRBJ1-2; D possibly corresponds to TRBD1 (5 bases). The CDR3 length is 16 residues. V shed 6 bases and J shed 8 bases, with 25 bases lying between them. Germline loops: CDR1 MDHEN, CDR2 SYDVKM. CDR3 loop: CASRLGTERIYGGYTF. In DNA form, the CDR3 reads TGTGCCAGCAGGTTGGGGACGGAGCGAATTTATGGCGGCTACACCTTC.